These 8 T cell receptor beta chains were sequenced from one sample in a study of shared clonotypes between healthy human individuals. Data came from immunoSEQ multiplex PCR; TCRdb stores just in-frame clones and leaves some out. The sample yields over 850,000 clones, about 84% seen once. Sequenced sample: memory CD4+ T cells from PBMCs. The sample's subset: CD45RA-negative fraction. These receptors all stem from a young man in good health. Some clones in this sample may be carry-over from other donors' samples.

The rearrangement joins TRBV5-6 to TRBJ1-2; 8 positions match TRBD1. Germline V gene lookup returns CDR1 SGHDT and CDR2 YYEEEE. The J segment lost 3 bases and the V segment lost 7 bases, leaving 8 bases of the junction unmatched. The CDR3 is made up of 14 amino acids. CDR3 in amino acids: CASSRTGSYYGYTF. CDR3 sequence (DNA): TGTGCCAGCTCACGGACAGGGAGCTACTATGGCTACACCTTC.

V gene TRBV6-5 combines with J gene TRBJ2-1; a weak D match, TRBD1 (6 bases). In germline, CDR1 is MNHEY, CDR2 SVGAGI. CDR3 size: 13 residues. V lost 2 bases and J 6 bases, leaving 8 bases between the germline ends. DNA of the CDR3: TGTGCCAGCAGTTACACCAGGGGCAATGAGCAGTTCTTC. It specifies CASSYTRGNEQFF.

V is TRBV5-6 and J is TRBJ2-5; D assignment may be TRBD1 or TRBD2 (5 bases each). Trimming stripped 5 bases from V and 5 bases from J, with 16 bases between. The CDR3 is 14 residues long. CDR1 and CDR2 from the germline V gene are SGHDT and YYEEEE. In DNA form, the CDR3 reads TGTGCCAGCAGTGGGGATTGGGGACGGGAGACCCAGTACTTC. This sequence encodes CASSGDWGRETQYF. The whole variable domain, filled in from reference TRBV5-6 and TRBJ2-5, reads DAGVTQSPTHLIKTRGQQVTLRCSPKSGHDTVSWYQQALGQGPQFIFQYYEEEERQRGNFPDRFSGHQFPNYSSELNVNALLLGDSALYLCASSGDWGRETQYFGPGTRLLVL.

As regards this clone: Other DNA sequences within the sample encode an identical CDR3. The V gene is TRBV18, the J gene TRBJ2-2; TRBD2 agrees at 7 bases. CDR1 and CDR2 from the germline V gene are KGHSH and LQKENI. The J segment lost 1 base and the V segment lost 2 bases, leaving 1 base of the junction unmatched. This CDR3 spans 15 amino acids. The CDR3 nucleotides read TGTGCCAGCTCACCAGTAGCGGGGAACACCGGGGAGCTGTTTTTT. It yields the protein CASSPVAGNTGELFF.

This clone was counted only a few times. This chain connects TRBV2 to TRBJ1-5; no firm D call. Trimming removed 5 bases from V and 1 base from J, with 15 bases in between. This CDR3 is built from 16 residues. Germline CDR1 is SNHLY and CDR2 is FYNNEI. The CDR3 DNA sequence: TGTGCCAGCAGTCCTACCTACATGTTGAGCAATCAGCCCCAGCATTTT. Residues: CASSPTYMLSNQPQHF.

The CDR3 DNA sequence: TGTGCCAGCAGTTTGACAGGGCGATGGTATAGCAATCAGCCCCAGCATTTT. Translated: CASSLTGRWYSNQPQHF. The chain carries TRBV28 and TRBJ1-5; the match to TRBD1 covers 7 bases. The junction had 8 bases not matched to a gene; V was cut back by 3 bases and J by 0 bases. Germline loops: CDR1 MDHEN, CDR2 SYDVKM. This CDR3 spans 17 amino acids.

This clone was counted only a few times. J is TRBJ1-4 and V is TRBV4-2; D not certain. V was shortened by 1 base and J by 4 bases, with 10 bases between the two germline ends. This CDR3 comprises 15 residues. Germline assignment: CDR1 LGHNA and CDR2 YNFKEQ. The CDR3, as DNA: TGTGCCAGCAGCCAAGTTACAGACCTTAATGAAAAACTGTTTTTT. Translation gives CASSQVTDLNEKLFF.

The chain couples TRBV29-1 to TRBJ1-1; D unresolved. The V end was cut by 6 bases, the J end by 6 bases, with 11 bases between. The length of the CDR3 is 11 residues. CDR1 is SQVTM, CDR2 ANQGSEA, per germline. In DNA form, the CDR3 reads TGCAGCGTCATAAGGACGGCTGAAGCTTTCTTT. It is translated as CSVIRTAEAFF.